The 26 T cell receptor beta chains given below trace back to one sample, sequenced in a study of T cells in Graves' hyperthyroidism and ophthalmopathy. RNA transcripts were the template for amplifying TCR beta CDR3 regions. First-round RT-PCR with HTBI primers amplified the TCR CDR3 region. TCRdb called the multiplex PCR reads again in MiXCR, with one record for every CDR3 protein. The sample shows 500,000 to 800,000 distinct CDR3 sequences, 14% of them seen only once. What was sequenced was blood. All receptors come from a woman between 45 and 60 years old with Graves' ophthalmopathy.

This clonotype was seen a handful of times. The chain joins TRBV20-1 to TRBJ1-5, with D possibly matching TRBD1 (5 bases). The V and J ends lost 5 bases and 3 bases respectively, with 20 bases between them. Germline V gives CDR1 DFQATT, CDR2 SNEGSKA (reference sequence). The CDR3 spans 16 residues. The CDR3 protein is CSALIPTASSNQPQHF. The CDR3 region has the DNA TGCAGTGCTCTAATTCCGACAGCAAGTTCCAATCAGCCCCAGCATTTT.

This clonotype was found many times. The rearrangement joins TRBV7-2 to TRBJ2-1; TRBD2 might be the D (7 bases). Trimming stripped 5 bases from V and 5 bases from J, with 25 bases between. CDR3 size: 18 residues. From germline, CDR1 is SGHTA and CDR2 FQGNSA. CDR3 residues: CASSLRVWAGATDNEQFF. Written as DNA, the CDR3 is TGTGCCAGCAGCCTTAGGGTTTGGGCGGGGGCTACGGACAATGAGCAGTTCTTC.

The table lists this clonotype with many counts. This sequence joins TRBV30 and TRBJ1-5, with 8 bases aligning to TRBD1. V was clipped by 3 bases and J by 7 bases; unmatched bases: 8. The CDR3 totals 14 residues. The germline gives CDR1 GTSNPN, CDR2 SVGIG (reference sequence). The CDR3 region has the DNA TGTGCCTGGAGCCCTCTTACAGGGGGACAGCCCCAGCATTTT. This codes for CAWSPLTGGQPQHF.

This clonotype was counted a few times. The chain has TRBV6-2 or TRBV6-3 and TRBJ1-2, with TRBD1 matching over 12 bases. V lost 6 bases and J lost 0; bases outside the gene matches: 5. The V gene's germline CDR1 is MNHEY and CDR2 SVGEGT. CDR3 length: 16 amino acids. The CDR3 bases are TGTGCCAGCAGCCTCCGGGACAGGGGGCCTAACTATGGCTACACCTTC. Protein: CASSLRDRGPNYGYTF.

This clonotype was seen many times. The CDR3: CSARLVSGYTF. DNA of the CDR3: TGCAGTGCTAGATTGGTGTCTGGCTACACCTTC. The chain is built from TRBV20-1 and TRBJ1-2, with D unresolved. Deletions cut 2 bases from V and 7 bases from J, with 8 bases between. The V gene's germline CDR1 is DFQATT and CDR2 SNEGSKA (reference sequence). This CDR3 spans 11 amino acids.

The chain uses TRBV20-1 and TRBJ1-5; 7 bases map to TRBD1. The CDR3 spans 14 residues. J lost 1 base, V lost 4 bases, and 4 bases had no gene match. Germline V lookup: CDR1 DFQATT, CDR2 SNEGSKA (reference sequence). DNA of the CDR3: TGCAGTGCTACCGGGACAGAGAGCAATCAGCCCCAGCATTTT. It translates to CSATGTESNQPQHF.

V is TRBV29-1 and J is TRBJ2-2; 7 bases are shared with TRBD2. This CDR3 contains 14 residues. The germline V gene encodes CDR1 SQVTM and CDR2 ANQGSEA. With 4 bases clipped from V and 1 base from J, the junction kept 3 bases outside the gene matches. CDR3 nucleotide sequence: TGCAGCGTTGTGCCTAGCGGGAACACCGGGGAGCTGTTTTTT. This encodes CSVVPSGNTGELFF.

This clonotype was seen repeatedly, ten times or more. V usage is TRBV7-9 and J usage is TRBJ2-3; D is ambiguous. With 6 bases removed from V and 6 bases from J, the gap between germline ends came to 19 bases. CDR3 size: 15 residues. Per the germline V gene, CDR1 is SEHNR and CDR2 is FQNEAQ (reference sequence). The CDR3 is CASSTPGSTADTQYF. As DNA, the CDR3 is TGTGCCAGCAGTACACCCGGTTCCACGGCGGATACGCAGTATTTT.

This clonotype was detected ten times or more. The CDR3 coding sequence is TGTGCCAGCAGCTTCGAGCGGGGGGGCTACGAGCAGTACTTC. Translating gives CASSFERGGYEQYF. This chain joins TRBV7-9 and TRBJ2-7; 10 nucleotides agree with TRBD2. The CDR3 sequence is 14 residues long. CDR1 and CDR2 (germline): SEHNR, FQNEAQ (reference sequence). The trim removed 3 bases at V and 3 bases at J, leaving 2 bases unmatched. Full variable domain (remainder filled in from reference TRBV7-9 and TRBJ2-7): DTGVSQNPRHKITKRGQNVTFRCDPISEHNRLYWYRQTLGQGPEFLTYFQNEAQLEKSRLLSDRFSAERPKGSFSTLEIQRTEQGDSAMYLCASSFERGGYEQYFGPGTRLTVT.

This clonotype was detected a few times. V usage is TRBV27 and J usage is TRBJ2-1; the match to TRBD1 covers 9 bases. This CDR3 region has 17 residues. The germline CDR1 and CDR2 sequences are MNHEY and SMNVEV (reference sequence). V shed 2 bases, J shed 6 bases, and the junction held 11 bases outside the gene matches. This CDR3 reads CASSLTGTGLYGNEQFF. The CDR3, as DNA: TGTGCCAGCAGTTTAACCGGGACAGGGCTTTACGGCAATGAGCAGTTCTTC.

V gene TRBV6-5 combines with J gene TRBJ2-5; 9 bases match TRBD2. CDR1 is MNHEY and CDR2 is SVGAGI in the germline V gene. V was clipped by 2 bases and J by 12 bases; unmatched bases: 4. The CDR3 has 12 residues. The CDR3 region is CASSYPAGGEYF. CDR3 nucleotides: TGTGCCAGCAGTTACCCGGCGGGAGGGGAGTACTTC.

This clonotype was recorded at least ten times. CDR3 in DNA: TGCAGTGCTAGGACAGGGAGTAATGAAAAACTGTTTTTT. This translates into CSARTGSNEKLFF. V and J are TRBV20-1 and TRBJ1-4; 7 bases match TRBD1. CDR3 size: 13 residues. CDR1 and CDR2 (germline): DFQATT, SNEGSKA (reference sequence). Trimming removed 3 bases from V and 4 bases from J; junction bases left unmatched: 2.

This clonotype appeared many times. The V gene is TRBV7-8, the J gene TRBJ1-1, with 8 positions matching TRBD1. This CDR3 has 15 residues. In germline, CDR1 is SGHVS, CDR2 FQNEAQ. After removal of 1 base from V and 4 bases from J, the junction contained 5 bases not matched to a gene. In nucleotides, the CDR3 is TGTGCCAGCAGCTTAGGGAACAGGGGGATCACTGAAGCTTTCTTT. Translation gives CASSLGNRGITEAFF.

This clonotype was recorded many times. V and J are TRBV12-3 or TRBV12-4 and TRBJ2-7; 8 nucleotides align to TRBD1. CDR3 length: 14 amino acids. Trimming cost V 6 bases and J 11 bases; bases outside gene matches: 15. The CDR3 DNA sequence: TGTGCCAGCAGCCCCACAGGGGGTCGGGCATTTGAGTACTTC. Its protein is CASSPTGGRAFEYF.

This clonotype was recorded many times. The chain recombines TRBV15 with TRBJ2-3; TRBD2 might be the D (5 bases). From germline, CDR1 is LNHNV and CDR2 YYDKDF (reference sequence). The CDR3 consists of 16 residues. Trimming took off 0 bases at V and 4 bases at J, with 14 bases between the two ends. The CDR3 DNA is TGTGCCACCAGCAGAGATCTGGTGGGAGCGGCAGATACGCAGTATTTT. Protein: CATSRDLVGAADTQYF.

The gene calls are TRBV29-1 and TRBJ2-1, with 10 positions matching TRBD1. The V gene end was trimmed by 3 bases and the J gene end by 6 bases; junction bases not matched to a gene: 8. Germline values: CDR1 SQVTM, CDR2 ANQGSEA. This CDR3 has 15 amino acids. CDR3 protein: CSVDSGTGALNEQFF. Here the CDR3 DNA reads TGCAGCGTTGACTCGGGGACAGGGGCACTCAATGAGCAGTTCTTC.

This chain links TRBV6-1 with TRBJ1-1; 7 nucleotides match TRBD1. Per the germline V gene, CDR1 is MNHNS and CDR2 is SASEGT. The CDR3 runs to 14 residues. Germline trimming cut 5 bases from V and 5 bases from J; bases unmatched to any gene: 8. For the CDR3, the DNA is TGTGCCAGCAGTCCACTCCAGGGGGGGACTGAAGCTTTCTTT. Translation gives CASSPLQGGTEAFF.

This clonotype was seen at least ten times. This rearrangement joins TRBV6-2 or TRBV6-3 to TRBJ2-1; no clear D. The germline V and J ends were trimmed by 2 bases and 0 bases, with 8 bases remaining between them. This CDR3 has 15 residues. CDR1 and CDR2 from the germline V gene are MNHEY and SVGEGT. The CDR3, as DNA: TGTGCCAGCAGTTACCTGGAGAGCTCCTACAATGAGCAGTTCTTC. This encodes CASSYLESSYNEQFF.

The sample holds many counts of this clonotype. The V call is TRBV6-2 or TRBV6-3, the J call TRBJ1-2; D not certain. V was pared by 5 bases and J by 3 bases, with 16 bases between. The germline CDR1 and CDR2 sequences are MNHEY and SVGEGT. This CDR3 region has 15 residues. The DNA of the CDR3 is TGTGCCAGCAGTCCCGTGTCCCTAGGAGACTATGGCTACACCTTC. It is translated as CASSPVSLGDYGYTF.

The chain is built from TRBV28 and TRBJ2-2, with no clear D. Germline CDR1 reads MDHEN; CDR2 reads SYDVKM. V was clipped by 6 bases and J by 1 base, with 15 bases between them. This CDR3 is built from 16 residues. The CDR3 DNA reads as TGTGCCAGCAGGCCTCTTAGGGTCCTGAACACCGGGGAGCTGTTTTTT. It yields the protein CASRPLRVLNTGELFF.

There are many counts of this clonotype. The rearrangement joins TRBV6-1 to TRBJ2-1; 16 nucleotides agree with TRBD2. CDR3 length equals 17 residues. CDR1 and CDR2 from the germline V gene are MNHNS and SASEGT. The V and J ends lost 5 bases and 7 bases, in that order; junction bases with no gene match: 8. The CDR3 here is CASSSGLAGGPFNEQFF. The CDR3 nucleotides read TGTGCCAGCAGTTCGGGACTAGCGGGAGGGCCATTTAATGAGCAGTTCTTC.

This clonotype was found a few times. V gene TRBV19 combines with J gene TRBJ1-5, with TRBD1 matching 11 bases. The V and J ends lost 10 bases and 6 bases, in that order; junction bases with no gene match: 14. Germline CDR1 is LNHDA and CDR2 is SQIVND (reference sequence). The CDR3 extends over 16 amino acids. The CDR3 sequence is CANRDRGSGEVQPQHF. The CDR3 nucleotides are TGTGCCAACCGGGACAGGGGGTCGGGGGAGGTTCAGCCCCAGCATTTT.

This clonotype was counted at least ten times. The chain couples TRBV28 to TRBJ2-7; D might be TRBD1 (6 bases). The CDR3 consists of 15 residues. Deletions cut 2 bases from V and 3 bases from J, with 14 bases between. Germline CDR1 reads MDHEN; CDR2 reads SYDVKM. CDR3 region: CASSLIEGVGYEQYF. CDR3 sequence (DNA): TGTGCCAGCAGTTTAATAGAGGGGGTAGGCTACGAGCAGTACTTC.

The chain has TRBV28 and TRBJ2-1; 7 nucleotides line up with TRBD1. CDR1 is MDHEN, CDR2 SYDVKM, per germline. This CDR3 comprises 15 residues. With V trimmed by 6 bases and J by 0 bases, 5 bases remained unmatched. The CDR3 loop reads CASSRRTGSYNEQFF. CDR3 nucleotide sequence: TGTGCCAGCAGCCGGAGGACAGGCTCCTACAATGAGCAGTTCTTC. Together with reference TRBV28 and TRBJ2-1, the CDR3 gives the full variable domain: DVKVTQSSRYLVKRTGEKVFLECVQDMDHENMFWYRQDPGLGLRLIYFSYDVKMKEKGDIPEGYSVSREKKERFSLILESASTNQTSMYLCASSRRTGSYNEQFFGPGTRLTVL.

The rearrangement links TRBV19 to TRBJ2-7, with no clear D. Per germline, CDR1 LNHDA and CDR2 SQIVND (reference sequence). CDR3 length: 13 amino acids. V was trimmed by 7 bases and J by 0 bases, leaving 10 bases between them. CDR3 in amino acids: CASMNSNSYEQYF. The CDR3 bases are TGTGCCAGTATGAACAGTAACTCCTACGAGCAGTACTTC.

The chain has TRBV7-9 and TRBJ1-4, with D unresolved. The CDR3 has 12 amino acids. Trimming stripped 5 bases from V and 12 bases from J, with 13 bases between. Germline V gene sequence: CDR1 SEHNR, CDR2 FQNEAQ (reference sequence). This CDR3 is CASSGSRGQLFF. The DNA for the CDR3 is TGTGCCAGCAGCGGGAGTCGTGGTCAACTGTTTTTT.